This TCR beta chain was found in a study of response to subunit inactivated influenza vaccine (dated by TCRdb to between 2017 and 2018). Describing the broader study: Deep quantitative profiling of the T cell receptor repertoire was used in the study to follow responses to a trivalent subunit inactivated influenza vaccine.

To note about this clonotype: The clone's antigen remains unknown. Base qualities were left out, and no much larger clone turns up one base away.

Receptor amplification or capture employed RT-PCR. Sequenced on an Illumina HiSeq 2500. TCRdb's own reprocessing of the public reads used fastp at Q25 and MiXCR and kept productive beta chains. Entries that share a CDR3 protein sequence are merged under the most common genes and DNA. This sample comprises hundreds of thousands of distinct CDR3 sequences, less than 20% of them detected only once. The leading ten clones occupy about 11% of the sample. Study-wide conclusions, independent of this receptor: It was suggested by the authors that each seasonal influenza vaccination may recruit only a limited number of new T cells.

This receptor was obtained from a man aged 45-65 years who received an inactivated influenza vaccine. Donor details come from another sample of the same person, matched by shared clones. The starting material was PBMCs from blood, obtained about 5 days after vaccination.

The CDR3 protein sequence reads: CASSQDLGSGMSTDTQYF. The DNA reads as follows: TGTGCCAGCAGCCAAGATTTGGGATCGGGGATGAGCACAGATACGCAGTATTTT. The chain is encoded by TRBV4-2 joined to TRBJ2-3, with a tentative D gene TRBD2 over 5 matching bases. V is shortened by 0 bases, J by 0 bases, and the region joining them spans 16 bases. Taken from cysteine to phenylalanine, the CDR3 has 18 residues. Just the 54-base CDR3 DNA is kept, in frame starting at base 1. CDR1 and CDR2, per the germline V gene, are LGHNA and YNFKEQ.